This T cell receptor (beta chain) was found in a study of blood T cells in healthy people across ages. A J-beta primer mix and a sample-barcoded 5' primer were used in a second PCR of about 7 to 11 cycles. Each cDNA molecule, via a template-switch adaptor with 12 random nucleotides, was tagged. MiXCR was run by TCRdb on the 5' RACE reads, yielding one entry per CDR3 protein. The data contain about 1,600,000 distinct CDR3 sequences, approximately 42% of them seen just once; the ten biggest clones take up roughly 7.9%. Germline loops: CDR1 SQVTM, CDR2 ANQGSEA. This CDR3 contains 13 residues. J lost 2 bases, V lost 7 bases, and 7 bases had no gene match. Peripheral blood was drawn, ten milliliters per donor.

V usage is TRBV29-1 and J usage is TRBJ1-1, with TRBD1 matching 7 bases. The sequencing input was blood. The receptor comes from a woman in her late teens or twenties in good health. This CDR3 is CSAMTGPNTEAFF. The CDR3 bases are TGCAGCGCCATGACAGGGCCCAACACTGAAGCTTTCTTT.